These 25 T cell receptor beta chains were sequenced from one sample in a study of T cell repertoires in cytomegalovirus infection. TCRdb re-analysed the reads in MiXCR, keeping a single row per CDR3 protein. The table includes roughly 630,000 distinct CDR3 sequences, 20% to 30% detected once. The sample consisted of CD8+ T cells from PBMCs. The receptor set was obtained from a human donor in good health (CMV status not recorded). Some clones in this sample may be carry-over from other donors' samples.

The chain recombines TRBV29-1 with TRBJ2-7; D remains unclear. This CDR3 spans 12 amino acids. Germline-derived CDR1 and CDR2 are SQVTM and ANQGSEA. CDR3 in amino acids: CRLDTSSYEQYF. As DNA, the CDR3 is TGCAGACTCGACACAAGCTCCTACGAGCAGTACTTC.

This clonotype has at least ten counts. The CDR3 reads CATRHGPTTGELFF. DNA of the CDR3: TGTGCCACCCGGCATGGACCTACCACCGGGGAGCTGTTTTTT. The chain couples TRBV12-3 or TRBV12-4 to TRBJ2-2; D gene unclear. Trimming took off 10 bases at V and 4 bases at J, with 16 bases between the two ends. The CDR3 is 14 residues long.

The genes are TRBV7-6 and TRBJ2-7; TRBD2 matches at 8 bases. Trimming took 4 bases from V and 6 from J; bases not matched to a gene: 11. Germline CDR1 is SGHVS and CDR2 is FNYEAQ. This CDR3 has 15 amino acids. CDR3 sequence (DNA): TGTGCCAGCAGCTCATACGGGGGGGATGTCGCCGAGCAGTACTTC. Amino acids: CASSSYGGDVAEQYF. Looking up the rest from reference TRBV7-6 and TRBJ2-7 gives the full variable domain: GAGVSQSPRYKVTKRGQDVALRCDPISGHVSLYWYRQALGQGPEFLTYFNYEAQQDKSGLPNDRFSAERPEGSISTLTIQRTEQRDSAMYRCASSSYGGDVAEQYFGPGTRLTVT.

In its sample, this clonotype was seen a few times. This chain links TRBV2 with TRBJ2-1, with no clear D. This CDR3 has 15 residues. CDR1 and CDR2 (germline): SNHLY, FYNNEI. V gave up 3 bases and J gave up 4 bases, with 13 bases separating them. The CDR3 DNA reads as TGTGCCAGCAGTGAGAAGACTTACAAATACAATGAGCAGTTCTTC. Translated: CASSEKTYKYNEQFF.

This clonotype came up many times. The chain carries TRBV7-8 and TRBJ1-2; 7 bases agree with TRBD1. V lost 1 base, J lost 2 bases, and 13 bases stayed unmatched. Per the germline V gene, CDR1 is SGHVS and CDR2 is FQNEAQ. The CDR3 loop spans 18 amino acids. The CDR3, as DNA: TGTGCCAGCAGCTTAGAAACCGCGCGATTACAGGGGAACTATGGCTACACCTTC. This codes for CASSLETARLQGNYGYTF.

This rearrangement joins TRBV10-3 to TRBJ1-3; 8 bases are a match to TRBD1. The CDR3 has 17 amino acids. Looked up from germline, CDR1 is ENHRY and CDR2 is SYGVKD. V lost 6 bases to trimming and J lost 0 bases; unmatched junction nucleotides: 10. The DNA of the CDR3 is TGTGCCATCAGGGGACAGGCCTCTTGGGGCTCTGGAAACACCATATATTTT. Translation gives CAIRGQASWGSGNTIYF.

Here the CDR3 reads CASSEYHGLAGGPNTQYF. The CDR3 DNA follows: TGTGCCAGCAGTGAATACCACGGACTAGCGGGGGGGCCAAATACGCAGTATTTT. The chain is built from TRBV25-1 and TRBJ2-3, with 15 positions matching TRBD2. V dropped 0 bases and J dropped 7; count of bases not matched to a gene: 8. Germline assignment: CDR1 MGHDK and CDR2 SYGVNS. This CDR3 contains 18 residues.

This chain links TRBV24-1 with TRBJ1-1; D is unclear. CDR1 and CDR2 from the germline V gene are KGHDR and SFDVKD. The CDR3 contains 13 residues. The V end lost 5 bases, the J end lost 4 bases, and 10 bases lay between the germline ends. The CDR3: CATSGVSGTEAFF. CDR3 in DNA: TGTGCCACCAGTGGCGTTTCGGGCACTGAAGCTTTCTTT.

Many counts were recorded for this clonotype. V is TRBV7-9 and J is TRBJ2-7; TRBD1 is a possible D gene (5 bases). In germline, CDR1 is SEHNR, CDR2 FQNEAQ (reference sequence). The V gene lost 4 bases and the J gene lost 3 bases, with 22 bases spanning the gap. The CDR3 extends over 17 amino acids. The CDR3 loop reads CASSWGSRTIQDYEQYF. The CDR3 DNA reads TGTGCCAGCAGCTGGGGATCCCGGACAATTCAAGACTACGAGCAGTACTTC.

This clonotype has a handful of counts. This sequence joins TRBV5-6 and TRBJ2-7; 7 bases are shared with TRBD1. The CDR3 loop spans 17 amino acids. The V segment lost 0 bases and the J segment 0 bases; nucleotides outside the gene matches: 9. Per the germline V gene, CDR1 is SGHDT and CDR2 is YYEEEE. The CDR3 DNA reads as TGTGCCAGCAGCTTGGGGGTTCGACAGGGAAGCTCCTACGAGCAGTACGTC. It translates to CASSLGVRQGSSYEQYV.

This clonotype was detected a few times. The J gene is TRBJ2-7, the V gene TRBV10-3, with TRBD2 identical over 7 bases. Germline trimming cut 8 bases from V and 3 bases from J; bases unmatched to any gene: 7. Germline CDR1 and CDR2: ENHRY and SYGVKD. CDR3 length: 13 residues. The CDR3 coding sequence is TGTGCCATCTCATGGGACTATGACTACGAGCAGTACGTC. Its translation is CAISWDYDYEQYV.

In this sample, this clonotype turned up many times. The chain recombines TRBV7-9 with TRBJ2-2; D not resolved. The V end lost 5 bases, the J end lost 5 bases, and 9 bases lay between the germline ends. Per the germline V gene, CDR1 is SEHNR and CDR2 is FQNEAQ (reference sequence). This CDR3 contains 13 residues. In nucleotides, the CDR3 is TGTGCCAGCAGCGTGAGACTTACCGGGGAGCTGTTTTTT. Translated, it gives CASSVRLTGELFF.

This clonotype was counted ten times or more. The rearrangement links TRBV7-9 to TRBJ1-1, with D possibly TRBD1 on 6 matching bases. The CDR3 length is 15 residues. Germline values: CDR1 SEHNR, CDR2 FQNEAQ (reference sequence). With 7 bases removed from V and 1 base from J, the gap between germline ends came to 16 bases. In DNA, the CDR3 is TGTGCCAGCACACCCCGCGGGGGCGCGAACACTGAAGCTTTCTTT. This sequence encodes CASTPRGGANTEAFF.

Concerning this clonotype itself: A read error may account for a junction end that differs from germline. The genes are TRBV20-1 and TRBJ1-1, with 7 nucleotides matching TRBD1. Germline V gene sequence: CDR1 DFQATT, CDR2 SNEGSKA (reference sequence). This CDR3 region has 12 residues. Here the CDR3 reads CSADNHIDRALF. The CDR3, as DNA: TGCAGTGCCGACAATCACATAGACAGGGCTCTCTTT.

This rearrangement joins TRBV28 to TRBJ1-4; D is perhaps TRBD1 (6 bases). Trimming removed 3 bases at V and 0 bases at J, with 17 bases between. The CDR3 extends over 18 amino acids. CDR1 is MDHEN and CDR2 is SYDVKM in the germline V gene. CDR3 in amino acids: CASSLGQFISATNEKLFF. The CDR3 DNA reads TGTGCCAGCAGTTTGGGACAATTCATTTCGGCAACTAATGAAAAACTGTTTTTT. The entire variable domain, with the rest obtained from reference TRBV28 and TRBJ1-4, is as follows: DVKVTQSSRYLVKRTGEKVFLECVQDMDHENMFWYRQDPGLGLRLIYFSYDVKMKEKGDIPEGYSVSREKKERFSLILESASTNQTSMYLCASSLGQFISATNEKLFFGSGTQLSVL.

In its sample, this clonotype was seen a few times. V gene TRBV4-1 combines with J gene TRBJ2-1; 10 bases align to TRBD1. This CDR3 region has 16 residues. With 1 base clipped from V and 8 bases from J, the junction kept 8 bases outside the gene matches. Germline CDR1 MGHRA, CDR2 YSYEKL. The CDR3 here is CASSQVPGQGFYEQFF. CDR3 sequence (DNA): TGCGCCAGCAGCCAAGTTCCGGGACAGGGGTTTTATGAGCAGTTCTTC.

This clonotype was counted only a few times. The CDR3 reads CASSIGGGETDTQYF. Written as DNA, the CDR3 is TGTGCCAGCAGCATCGGGGGGGGGGAAACAGATACGCAGTATTTT. The chain is built from TRBV11-3 and TRBJ2-3; TRBD2 agrees at 8 bases. After removal of 5 bases from V and 3 bases from J, the junction contained 7 bases not matched to a gene. Germline CDR1 reads SGHNT; CDR2 reads YENEEA. This CDR3 comprises 15 residues.

The J gene is TRBJ1-1, the V gene TRBV29-1; tentative D call: TRBD1 (6 bases). V was clipped by 1 base and J by 3 bases, with 15 bases between them. The germline V gene encodes CDR1 SQVTM and CDR2 ANQGSEA. The CDR3 sequence is 15 residues long. The CDR3 loop reads CSVEGGGSGDTEAFF. CDR3 in DNA: TGCAGCGTTGAAGGAGGGGGTTCCGGGGACACTGAAGCTTTCTTT.

CDR3 sequence (DNA): TGCGCCAGCAGCCTCTCTGGGGACGTCAATGAGCAGTTCTTC. The encoded protein is CASSLSGDVNEQFF. The chain combines TRBV4-1 with TRBJ2-1; D is perhaps TRBD1 or TRBD2 (5 bases each). The germline V and J ends were trimmed by 4 bases and 6 bases, with 13 bases remaining between them. The length of the CDR3 is 14 residues. The V gene's germline CDR1 is MGHRA and CDR2 YSYEKL.

This clonotype was found many times. The V call is TRBV28, the J call TRBJ2-7; 7 bases agree with TRBD2. CDR1 is MDHEN and CDR2 is SYDVKM in the germline V gene. After removal of 4 bases from V and 7 bases from J, the junction contained 7 bases not matched to a gene. This CDR3 is built from 13 residues. CDR3 protein: CASSSFLGGEQYV. The CDR3 nucleotides read TGTGCCAGCAGTTCCTTCCTGGGAGGGGAGCAGTACGTC.

This clonotype was counted only a few times. J is TRBJ1-1 and V is TRBV6-6; D not resolved. Trimming shortened V by 6 bases and J by 4 bases, and 15 bases separated the two germline ends. CDR3 size: 14 residues. CDR1 and CDR2 from the germline V gene are MNHNY and SVGAGI (reference sequence). The CDR3 sequence: CASSPQDRTTEAFF. Here the CDR3 DNA reads TGTGCCAGCAGCCCTCAGGACCGTACCACTGAAGCTTTCTTT.

The chain is built from TRBV4-2 and TRBJ2-2; no clear D. Germline V gives CDR1 LGHNA, CDR2 YNFKEQ. The CDR3 loop spans 15 amino acids. V shed 2 bases and J shed 8 bases, with 15 bases lying between them. CDR3 bases: TGTGCCAGCAGCCAACGAGGACCCCGCGGTGGGGAGCTGTTTTTT. Translating gives CASSQRGPRGGELFF.

Comments on this clonotype: In this CDR3 the conserved last residue, phenylalanine or tryptophan, is missing, so a read error is likely. The rearrangement uses TRBV7-6 and TRBJ1-5; no firm D call. CDR1 SGHVS and CDR2 FNYEAQ come from the germline V gene. The CDR3 consists of 13 residues. V dropped 6 bases and J dropped 3 bases, with 9 bases sitting between them. The CDR3 region has the DNA TGTGCCAGCAGACAGAGTGACAATCAGCCCCAGCATTCT. Translated, it gives CASRQSDNQPQHS.

The V and J genes are TRBV7-9 and TRBJ1-1; D not certain. The CDR3 consists of 12 residues. Germline loops: CDR1 SEHNR, CDR2 FQNEAQ (reference sequence). V was shortened by 1 base and J by 11 bases, with 11 bases between the two germline ends. This CDR3 is CASSLEDPWAFF. CDR3 sequence (DNA): TGTGCCAGCAGCTTAGAGGACCCCTGGGCTTTCTTT.

This clonotype was seen repeatedly, ten times or more. The J gene is TRBJ1-2, the V gene TRBV29-1, with D possibly TRBD1 on 5 matching bases. Per germline, CDR1 SQVTM and CDR2 ANQGSEA. Trimming took 3 bases from V and 5 from J, leaving 10 bases between them. The CDR3 extends over 12 amino acids. The CDR3 loop reads CSVDWAGYGYTF. CDR3 DNA sequence: TGCAGCGTTGATTGGGCAGGGTATGGCTACACCTTC.